Shown below are 31 T cell receptor beta chains from a single sample sequenced in a study of CD8 T cells in ankylosing spondylitis. TCRdb used MiXCR to reprocess the 5' RACE reads, holding one entry per CDR3 protein. This table has about 240,000 distinct CDR3 sequences, roughly 10% appearing once. Input material: blood, either unsorted or a sorted T cell fraction (not recorded which). The source of these receptors is a male donor with ankylosing spondylitis or in good health (not recorded which).

This clonotype was picked up many times. J is TRBJ2-3 and V is TRBV5-5, with a tentative D call TRBD2 (6 bases). Trimming pared 6 bases from V and 0 bases from J, leaving 20 bases between. From germline, CDR1 is SGHKS and CDR2 YYEKEE (reference sequence). The CDR3 spans 17 residues. CDR3 sequence (DNA): TGTGCCAGCATCCTCCCTTCTGGGGGGACTAGCACAGATACGCAGTATTTT. Encoded protein: CASILPSGGTSTDTQYF.

There are many counts of this clonotype. This chain joins TRBV12-3 or TRBV12-4 and TRBJ1-6; D unclear. This CDR3 spans 15 amino acids. V gave up 0 bases and J gave up 7 bases, with 10 bases separating them. CDR3 sequence reads: CASSLAGSANSPLHF. The DNA of the CDR3 is TGTGCCAGCAGTTTAGCTGGCTCAGCAAATTCACCCCTCCACTTT.

The table lists this clonotype with many counts. This rearrangement joins TRBV20-1 to TRBJ2-3; D remains unclear. The CDR3 has 15 residues. The V gene lost 6 bases and the J gene lost 2 bases, with 18 bases spanning the gap. Looked up from germline, CDR1 is DFQATT and CDR2 is SNEGSKA (reference sequence). In DNA, the CDR3 is TGCAGTGCGCCCGACGAATCGAGTTTCACAGATACGCAGTATTTT. This encodes CSAPDESSFTDTQYF.

The CDR3 DNA is TGTGCCAGCAGCTTCCGGACAGGGGGAGAAAAACTGTTTTTT. This encodes CASSFRTGGEKLFF. This chain connects TRBV7-2 to TRBJ1-4; 10 bases fit TRBD1. CDR1 is SGHTA, CDR2 FQGNSA, per germline. The CDR3 extends over 14 amino acids. J lost 8 bases, V lost 3 bases, and 3 bases had no gene match. Drawing the rest from reference TRBV7-2 and TRBJ1-4, the complete variable domain is GAGVSQSPSNKVTEKGKDVELRCDPISGHTALYWYRQSLGQGLEFLIYFQGNSAPDKSGLPSDRFSAERTGGSVSTLTIQRTQQEDSAVYLCASSFRTGGEKLFFGSGTQLSVL.

This clonotype was picked up many times. This chain links TRBV5-1 with TRBJ2-1; 9 nucleotides line up with TRBD2. V lost 2 bases to trimming and J lost 0 bases; unmatched junction nucleotides: 18. This CDR3 region has 21 residues. Per the germline V gene, CDR1 is SGHRS and CDR2 is YFSETQ. The CDR3 sequence: CASSFPAALAGVVSSYNEQFF. The CDR3 DNA follows: TGCGCCAGCAGCTTCCCAGCCGCCTTAGCGGGAGTGGTGAGCTCCTACAATGAGCAGTTCTTC.

This clonotype was observed at least ten times. The V and J genes are TRBV9 and TRBJ2-2; no clear D. V lost 3 bases to trimming and J lost 8 bases, with 8 bases between them. This CDR3 region has 12 residues. The germline CDR1 and CDR2 sequences are SGDLS and YYNGEE. CDR3 in DNA: TGTGCCAGCAGCGCTCAGGAGGGGGAGCTGTTTTTT. Its translation: CASSAQEGELFF.

This clonotype was counted a few times. The rearrangement uses TRBV11-1 and TRBJ2-2; TRBD1 matches at 8 bases. Germline CDR1 SGHAT, CDR2 FQDESV (reference sequence). With V trimmed by 3 bases and J by 2 bases, 5 bases remained unmatched. The CDR3 spans 16 residues. CDR3 coding DNA: TGTGCCAGCAGCTTCGTCAGGGGGCCTAACACCGGGGAGCTGTTTTTT. Its protein is CASSFVRGPNTGELFF.

This clonotype was detected only a few times. The chain combines TRBV25-1 with TRBJ2-3; D not certain. The CDR3 covers 13 residues. Trimming removed 0 bases from V and 1 base from J, with 2 bases in between. In germline, CDR1 is MGHDK, CDR2 SYGVNS. The CDR3 DNA follows: TGTGCCAGCAGTGAATATGGCACAGATACGCAGTATTTT. Protein product: CASSEYGTDTQYF.

This clonotype showed up many times. The V call is TRBV20-1, the J call TRBJ1-1; TRBD1 matches at 9 bases. This CDR3 spans 14 amino acids. Losses at the gene ends were 1 base for V and 5 bases for J; bases not matched to a gene: 5. Germline CDR1 DFQATT, CDR2 SNEGSKA (reference sequence). The chain's CDR3 is CSARVWDRETEAFF. In DNA form, the CDR3 reads TGCAGTGCTAGAGTCTGGGACAGGGAAACTGAAGCTTTCTTT.

The chain carries TRBV28 and TRBJ2-4; no reliable D call. Germline CDR1 and CDR2: MDHEN and SYDVKM. Trimming pared 4 bases from V and 5 bases from J, leaving 12 bases between. There are 14 residues in the CDR3. The CDR3 DNA reads as TGTGCCAGCAGTTACCGACATATCGAAAACATTCAGTACTTC. This gives the protein CASSYRHIENIQYF.

This clonotype was recorded many times. V usage is TRBV20-1 and J usage is TRBJ2-1; the match to TRBD2 covers 7 bases. Germline V gene lookup returns CDR1 DFQATT and CDR2 SNEGSKA (reference sequence). This CDR3 contains 13 residues. V was pared by 0 bases and J by 5 bases, with 1 base of the junction left unmatched. The CDR3 protein is CSARDRGDNEQFF. CDR3 nucleotides: TGCAGTGCTAGAGATCGGGGGGACAATGAGCAGTTCTTC.

The J gene is TRBJ2-7, the V gene TRBV5-1, with 7 bases that match TRBD2. Per the germline V gene, CDR1 is SGHRS and CDR2 is YFSETQ. J lost 5 bases, V lost 3 bases, and 11 bases had no gene match. The CDR3 is 15 amino acids. CDR3 in amino acids: CASSSEGGSLNEQYF. In nucleotides, the CDR3 is TGCGCCAGCAGCTCGGAGGGCGGGAGTCTAAACGAGCAGTACTTC.

For the CDR3, the DNA is TGTGCCAGCAGCCTTTTGAAGGGTTCTGAAGCTTTCTTT. This translates into CASSLLKGSEAFF. V and J are TRBV14 and TRBJ1-1, with D unresolved. Deletions cut 4 bases from V and 6 bases from J, with 12 bases between. This CDR3 comprises 13 residues. CDR1 is SGHDN and CDR2 is FVKESK in the germline V gene.

The J gene is TRBJ1-1, the V gene TRBV3-1; possibly TRBD1 for D (5 bases). Per germline, CDR1 LGHDT and CDR2 YNNKEL (reference sequence). This CDR3 spans 16 amino acids. Trimming pared 1 base from V and 3 bases from J, leaving 15 bases between. The CDR3 DNA sequence: TGTGCCAGCAGCCAAGTTGGTGTCGGGGCGGACACTGAAGCTTTCTTT. Amino acid sequence: CASSQVGVGADTEAFF.

V usage is TRBV18 and J usage is TRBJ2-7; tentative D call: TRBD1 (6 bases). Germline V gene data show CDR1 as KGHSH and CDR2 as LQKENI. The CDR3 contains 12 residues. Trimming shortened V by 5 bases and J by 11 bases, and 16 bases separated the two germline ends. The CDR3 DNA reads as TGTGCCAGCTCAGCCCCGACAGGACTCAAGTACTTC. It codes for CASSAPTGLKYF.

At least ten counts were recorded for this clonotype. The chain joins TRBV4-1 to TRBJ2-1, with unresolved D. CDR1 MGHRA and CDR2 YSYEKL come from the germline V gene. This CDR3 is 14 amino acids long. With 0 bases removed from V and 5 bases from J, the gap between germline ends came to 8 bases. CDR3 amino acids: CASSQDPGNNEQFF. CDR3 DNA sequence: TGCGCCAGCAGCCAAGATCCTGGTAACAATGAGCAGTTCTTC.

This clonotype was seen at least ten times. The gene calls are TRBV21-1 and TRBJ2-5. TRBV21-1 is given as a pseudogene. The CDR3 runs to 11 residues. CDR3: CASNITGTQYF. The CDR3, as DNA: TGTGCCAGCAACATTACGGGGACCCAGTACTTC.

This clonotype was seen at least ten times. V and J are TRBV10-2 and TRBJ1-1; possibly TRBD1 for D (6 bases). Germline CDR1 and CDR2: WSHSY and SAAADI. Trimming took off 8 bases at V and 1 base at J, with 11 bases between the two ends. The CDR3 covers 13 residues. CDR3 in DNA: TGCGCCAGCTGGGGGGGACAGAACACTGAAGCTTTCTTT. Translation: CASWGGQNTEAFF.

The V and J genes are TRBV28 and TRBJ1-5, with no clear D. CDR3 length: 11 residues. Germline V CDR1 and CDR2: MDHEN, SYDVKM. Trimming took off 2 bases at V and 9 bases at J, with 5 bases between the two ends. CDR3 amino acids: CASSLGWPQHF. For the CDR3, the DNA is TGTGCCAGCAGTTTAGGGTGGCCCCAGCATTTT.

The chain carries TRBV4-1 and TRBJ2-7; TRBD1 aligns across 9 bases. Germline-derived CDR1 and CDR2 are MGHRA and YSYEKL. The CDR3 runs 15 residues. The junction had 7 bases not matched to a gene; V was cut back by 3 bases and J by 4 bases. CDR3 protein: CASSHPGTGSYEQYF. As DNA, the CDR3 is TGCGCCAGCAGCCACCCCGGGACAGGGTCTTACGAGCAGTACTTC.

This clonotype was counted many times. The rearrangement links TRBV7-9 to TRBJ1-2, with 7 bases lining up with TRBD1. The junction had 10 bases not matched to a gene; V was cut back by 5 bases and J by 1 base. Germline V gene lookup returns CDR1 SEHNR and CDR2 FQNEAQ (reference sequence). The CDR3 has 16 residues. CDR3 in DNA: TGTGCCAGCAGCCCCGCGACAGGGCGCCTTAACTATGGCTACACCTTC. It codes for CASSPATGRLNYGYTF.

In this sample, this clonotype turned up a few times. The gene calls are TRBV20-1 and TRBJ2-7; possible D gene TRBD2, 6 bases. Germline CDR1 DFQATT, CDR2 SNEGSKA (reference sequence). V was cut by 1 base and J by 2 bases, with 9 bases left in between. This CDR3 is built from 13 residues. The CDR3 spells CSARGTTTYEQYF. The CDR3 DNA reads as TGCAGTGCTAGAGGGACTACCACCTACGAGCAGTACTTC.

This clonotype was seen repeatedly, ten times or more. The rearrangement links TRBV20-1 to TRBJ2-5; TRBD1 matches at 9 bases. Germline CDR1 is DFQATT and CDR2 is SNEGSKA (reference sequence). The junction had 8 bases not matched to a gene; V was cut back by 5 bases and J by 7 bases. There are 13 residues in the CDR3. The CDR3 region is CSAPGQGLATQYF. The CDR3 DNA reads as TGCAGTGCTCCTGGACAGGGGCTAGCGACCCAGTACTTC.

The V gene is TRBV20-1, the J gene TRBJ1-1, with 8 nucleotides matching TRBD1. V shed 5 bases, J shed 2 bases, and the junction held 4 bases outside the gene matches. CDR3 length equals 13 residues. Germline lookup yields CDR1 DFQATT and CDR2 SNEGSKA (reference sequence). CDR3 sequence reads: CSAYDRGNTEAFF. The CDR3, as DNA: TGCAGTGCTTACGACAGGGGAAACACTGAAGCTTTCTTT.

The CDR3 nucleotides are TGTGCCAGCAGCTCGGGACTAGCGGGGGCAACAGATACGCAGTATTTT. Amino acids: CASSSGLAGATDTQYF. The chain combines TRBV5-5 with TRBJ2-3, with TRBD2 matching over 14 bases. The germline V gene encodes CDR1 SGHKS and CDR2 YYEKEE (reference sequence). The CDR3 is made up of 16 amino acids. V lost 3 bases and J lost 3; bases outside the gene matches: 3.

On this clonotype itself: This may come from a read error, since a much larger clone is one base off. The rearrangement uses TRBV20-1 and TRBJ2-1; unclear D gene. The CDR3 extends over 17 amino acids. The V end lost 0 bases, the J end lost 0 bases, and 15 bases lay between the germline ends. Per germline, CDR1 DFQATT and CDR2 SNEGSKA (reference sequence). The CDR3 here is CSARDTGPGGSYNEQFF. The CDR3 DNA sequence: TGCAGTGCTAGAGACACGGGCCCGGGCGGCTCCTACAATGAGCAGTTCTTC.

This clonotype has more than one count but fewer than ten. V usage is TRBV28 and J usage is TRBJ1-1, with 8 bases identical to TRBD1. Unmatched junction bases numbered 4, after V lost 8 bases and J lost 5 bases. Germline V lookup: CDR1 MDHEN, CDR2 SYDVKM. The CDR3 covers 12 residues. The CDR3 region has the DNA TGTGCCAGCCATACAGGGGGAACTGAAGCTTTCTTT. Translated: CASHTGGTEAFF.

This clonotype was counted at least ten times. V and J are TRBV4-2 and TRBJ2-1, with TRBD2 identical over 7 bases. The CDR3 extends over 16 amino acids. Germline V gene lookup returns CDR1 LGHNA and CDR2 YNFKEQ. The J segment lost 4 bases and the V segment lost 2 bases, leaving 8 bases of the junction unmatched. The CDR3 coding sequence is TGTGCCAGCAGCCAAAGCGGGATTGCGGGGTACAATGAGCAGTTCTTC. Its translation is CASSQSGIAGYNEQFF.

J is TRBJ1-1 and V is TRBV10-1, with no clear D. V lost 2 bases, J lost 8 bases, and 15 bases lay in between. The V gene's germline CDR1 is WNHNN and CDR2 SYGVQD (reference sequence). There are 14 residues in the CDR3. The CDR3 reads CASSENNGLAEAFF. In DNA form, the CDR3 reads TGCGCCAGCAGTGAGAATAACGGTCTGGCGGAAGCTTTCTTT.

CDR3 nucleotides: TGTGCCAGCAGTGCCGGGGGCTCCTACGAGCAGTACTTC. Its protein product is CASSAGGSYEQYF. The chain uses TRBV2 and TRBJ2-7; D may be TRBD2 (6 bases). The germline gives CDR1 SNHLY, CDR2 FYNNEI. The CDR3 totals 13 residues. The ends were cut back, 4 bases at V and 0 bases at J, with 7 bases in the middle.

The table lists this clonotype with many counts. This chain connects TRBV29-1 to TRBJ2-1; unclear D gene. Germline V gene lookup returns CDR1 SQVTM and CDR2 ANQGSEA. The length of the CDR3 is 13 residues. Trimming took off 8 bases at V and 2 bases at J, with 13 bases between the two ends. The DNA for the CDR3 is TGCAGCATCCATAGTGTTGCCTACAATGAGCAGTTCTTC. Protein sequence: CSIHSVAYNEQFF.